This TCR beta chain was identified during a study of blood T cell repertoires in COVID-19. Background on the study: Sample material is recorded as cDNA or gDNA derived from T cells, B-cell-depleted T cells, or PBMCs.

Participants came from roughly 24 US areas, aged about 18 to 89 years. Participant-given clinical history determined each cohort assignment. This table comes from immunoSEQ multiplex PCR, and its TCRdb copy is limited to in-frame clones, with some not included. This repertoire shows about 440,000 clones, roughly 87% found once; its top ten account for roughly 1.8%. The CDR3 has 15 amino acids. Trimming removed 1 base from V and 3 bases from J, with 13 bases in between. The germline gives CDR1 SGHNT, CDR2 YYREEE (reference sequence). This sequence was found in a young woman with acute COVID-19. This rearrangement joins TRBV5-4 to TRBJ1-1, with D tentatively TRBD1 (6 bases). The sequenced sample consisted of PBMCs or T cells enriched from blood (not recorded which). CDR3 sequence: CASSLPGAIHTEAFF. CDR3 DNA: TGTGCCAGCAGCTTGCCAGGGGCGATTCACACTGAAGCTTTCTTT.